Below are 31 T cell receptor beta chains sequenced from a single sample in a study of cytomegalovirus exposure and HLA in healthy donors. Use of 60 Vbeta and 13 Jbeta primers characterized the PCR. Assay: immunoSEQ multiplex PCR; the TCRdb copy retains only in-frame clones and omits some. In the table there are 50,000 to 60,000 clones, 77% of which are singletons. The sample was PBMCs. These receptors were obtained from a woman in her thirties or forties in good health and CMV-seropositive.

This chain joins TRBV4-2 and TRBJ1-4; 9 bases align to TRBD1. The V gene's germline CDR1 is LGHNA and CDR2 YNFKEQ. CDR3 length: 16 residues. V shed 4 bases and J 7 bases; nucleotides not matched to a gene: 10. This CDR3 is CASSRASGTGSEKLFF. As DNA, the CDR3 is TGTGCCAGCAGCCGAGCTTCCGGGACAGGGAGTGAAAAACTGTTTTTT.

The chain combines TRBV25-1 with TRBJ1-2; a possible D gene is TRBD1 (6 bases). Trimming removed 3 bases from V and 4 bases from J, with 12 bases in between. Germline V gene sequence: CDR1 MGHDK, CDR2 SYGVNS. CDR3 length: 14 amino acids. DNA for the CDR3: TGTGCCAGCAGTGAGCCAGGGGTCAGCTATGGCTACACCTTC. Its translation: CASSEPGVSYGYTF.

The chain links TRBV15 to TRBJ1-4; TRBD1 aligns across 11 bases. Germline CDR1 and CDR2: LNHNV and YYDKDF (reference sequence). The CDR3 is 15 amino acids. Trimming removed 5 bases from V and 5 bases from J; junction bases left unmatched: 4. CDR3 DNA sequence: TGTGCCACCAGCTTGGGACAGGGGGGGAATGAAAAACTGTTTTTT. The encoded protein is CATSLGQGGNEKLFF.

The chain employs TRBV5-1 and TRBJ1-5; TRBD1 aligns across 7 bases. Germline values: CDR1 SGHRS, CDR2 YFSETQ. Unmatched junction bases numbered 3, after V lost 0 bases and J lost 3 bases. The CDR3 spans 15 residues. Here the CDR3 reads CASSLGQGDNQPQHF. The CDR3 DNA sequence: TGCGCCAGCAGCTTGGGACAGGGCGACAATCAGCCCCAGCATTTT.

This clone has just one count. The chain links TRBV7-2 to TRBJ2-1; a weak D match, TRBD2 (7 bases). Germline V gene sequence: CDR1 SGHTA, CDR2 FQGNSA. With 3 bases removed from V and 6 bases from J, the gap between germline ends came to 12 bases. CDR3 length: 14 residues. CDR3 sequence: CASSFRRGPNEQFF. CDR3 DNA: TGTGCCAGCAGCTTTCGGCGGGGGCCCAATGAGCAGTTCTTC. The variable domain in full, completed from reference TRBV7-2 and TRBJ2-1, reads GAGVSQSPSNKVTEKGKDVELRCDPISGHTALYWYRQSLGQGLEFLIYFQGNSAPDKSGLPSDRFSAERTGGSVSTLTIQRTQQEDSAVYLCASSFRRGPNEQFFGPGTRLTVL.

This sequence joins TRBV21-1 and TRBJ2-7; TRBD1 reflects the table's D call only, with no check against the DNA. TRBV21-1 is annotated as a pseudogene. The CDR3 length is 13 residues. The chain's CDR3 is CASIPSGAYEQYF. The CDR3 nucleotides are TGTGCCAGCATCCCGTCAGGGGCCTACGAGCAGTACTTC.

V and J are TRBV27 and TRBJ1-1; D unclear. Germline loops: CDR1 MNHEY, CDR2 SMNVEV (reference sequence). Trimming took 4 bases from V and 0 from J, leaving 12 bases between them. The CDR3 contains 15 residues. Written as DNA, the CDR3 is TGTGCCAGCAGTTCCAATGTTGGGCTGAACACTGAAGCTTTCTTT. It encodes CASSSNVGLNTEAFF.

This clone appeared once. This chain's CDR3 is CASAPRVSYEQYF. DNA for the CDR3: TGCGCCAGTGCTCCCAGGGTTTCCTACGAGCAGTACTTC. V and J are TRBV5-1 and TRBJ2-7, with D possibly being TRBD1 (5 bases). Germline CDR1 SGHRS, CDR2 YFSETQ. The length of the CDR3 is 13 residues. Trimming left V 8 bases short and J 1 base short, with 13 bases between.

This chain uses TRBV28 with TRBJ2-5; TRBD1 is a possible D gene (6 bases). The germline V gene has CDR1 MDHEN and CDR2 SYDVKM. Trimming cost V 6 bases and J 6 bases, with 17 bases left between them. The length of the CDR3 is 14 residues. The CDR3 reads CASRATGRRQTQYF. The CDR3 DNA follows: TGTGCCAGCAGGGCTACAGGGAGACGGCAGACCCAGTACTTC.

V is TRBV10-3 and J is TRBJ2-3; tentatively, D is TRBD1 (5 bases). The CDR3 consists of 16 residues. Germline loops: CDR1 ENHRY, CDR2 SYGVKD. Between the trimmed V and J ends, which lost 0 bases and 4 bases, there was a span of 14 bases. CDR3 loop: CAISESWGSEADTQYF. The CDR3 DNA is TGTGCCATCAGTGAGTCGTGGGGCTCCGAGGCAGATACGCAGTATTTT.

The gene calls are TRBV6-1 and TRBJ2-2; D unclear. The CDR3 loop spans 14 amino acids. Germline CDR1 is MNHNS and CDR2 is SASEGT. V lost 8 bases, J lost 0 bases, and 10 bases lay in between. CDR3 in amino acids: CASLFVSNTGELFF. CDR3 DNA sequence: TGTGCCAGCCTCTTCGTCTCGAACACCGGGGAGCTGTTTTTT.

The genes are TRBV5-4 and TRBJ1-1; D gene ambiguous. V lost 4 bases to trimming and J lost 2 bases, with 6 bases between them. The CDR3 consists of 12 residues. Germline-derived CDR1 and CDR2 are SGHNT and YYREEE (reference sequence). In DNA form, the CDR3 reads TGTGCCAGCAGCGTAACTAACACTGAAGCTTTCTTT. Encoded protein: CASSVTNTEAFF.

This chain links TRBV5-1 with TRBJ1-4; no definite D call. In germline, CDR1 is SGHRS, CDR2 YFSETQ. CDR3 size: 16 residues. Trimming removed 0 bases at V and 0 bases at J, with 9 bases between. CDR3 bases: TGCGCCAGCAGCTTGGACAGTTTCCCAACTAATGAAAAACTGTTTTTT. It yields the protein CASSLDSFPTNEKLFF.

CDR3 protein: CASSPGGPGELFF. The DNA for the CDR3 is TGTGCCAGCAGCCCAGGGGGCCCCGGGGAGCTGTTTTTT. This chain joins TRBV14 and TRBJ2-2; 8 positions match TRBD1. Germline CDR1 is SGHDN and CDR2 is FVKESK. The CDR3 consists of 13 residues. Trimming at V came to 4 bases and at J to 6 bases, leaving 1 base not matched to a gene.

CDR3 in amino acids: CASSLGSYLREQFF. CDR3 bases: TGTGCCAGCAGTTTAGGTAGCTATTTAAGGGAGCAGTTCTTC. The gene calls are TRBV27 and TRBJ2-1; D gene ambiguous. There are 14 residues in the CDR3. Between the trimmed V and J ends, which lost 2 bases and 10 bases, there was a span of 15 bases. Germline V lookup: CDR1 MNHEY, CDR2 SMNVEV (reference sequence).

The V call is TRBV12-2, the J call TRBJ2-2; the D call in the table, TRBD2, was not verified against the DNA. TRBV12-2 is recorded as a pseudogene. The CDR3 is made up of 21 amino acids. DNA for the CDR3: TGTGCAAGTCGCTTAGCCCAGACTGGAACTAGCGGGGCCCCGGCCACCGGGGAGCTGTTTTTT. It codes for CASRLAQTGTSGAPATGELFF.

This chain links TRBV2 with TRBJ2-1; weak D call: TRBD2 (5 bases). Trimming shortened V by 1 base and J by 0 bases, and 10 bases separated the two germline ends. Germline CDR1 and CDR2: SNHLY and FYNNEI. The CDR3 sequence is 16 residues long. The CDR3 DNA sequence: TGTGCCAGCAGTGAAGGCGGGCAGCGCTCCTACAATGAGCAGTTCTTC. It yields the protein CASSEGGQRSYNEQFF. Using reference TRBV2 and TRBJ2-1 for the parts outside the CDR3, the full variable domain is EPEVTQTPSHQVTQMGQEVILRCVPISNHLYFYWYRQILGQKVEFLVSFYNNEISEKSEIFDDQFSVERPDGSNFTLKIRSTKLEDSAMYFCASSEGGQRSYNEQFFGPGTRLTVL.

The chain recombines TRBV6-6 with TRBJ2-2; D not resolved. The CDR3 spans 14 residues. Germline assignment: CDR1 MNHNY and CDR2 SVGAGI (reference sequence). V lost 2 bases and J 3 bases, leaving 7 bases between the germline ends. The CDR3 nucleotides are TGTGCCAGCAGTTACCCGGGTCACACCGGGGAGCTGTTTTTT. Translated: CASSYPGHTGELFF.

The rearrangement uses TRBV7-2 and TRBJ2-3; 7 positions match TRBD2. The V gene's germline CDR1 is SGHTA and CDR2 FQGNSA. The trim removed 5 bases at V and 1 base at J, leaving 15 bases unmatched. The CDR3 loop spans 18 amino acids. The CDR3 bases are TGTGCCAGCAGCAAAAAAGAAAGCCGGCTAGCGGGCACAGATACGCAGTATTTT. As protein: CASSKKESRLAGTDTQYF.

The CDR3 DNA reads TGTGCCAGCAGTTTTGGCGGGAACACTGAAGCTTTCTTT. Protein: CASSFGGNTEAFF. The chain combines TRBV28 with TRBJ1-1; no clear D gene. In germline, CDR1 is MDHEN, CDR2 SYDVKM. The V end was cut by 3 bases, the J end by 1 base, with 6 bases between. The CDR3 is 13 amino acids.

The chain is built from TRBV6-6 and TRBJ1-2, with 9 bases lining up with TRBD1. The J segment lost 1 base and the V segment lost 6 bases, leaving 6 bases of the junction unmatched. The CDR3 has 15 amino acids. The germline V gene has CDR1 MNHNY and CDR2 SVGAGI (reference sequence). The CDR3 reads CASRETGGGNYGYTF. DNA for the CDR3: TGTGCCAGCAGAGAAACAGGGGGCGGTAACTATGGCTACACCTTC.

V usage is TRBV28 and J usage is TRBJ1-6; D possibly corresponds to TRBD1 (5 bases). The CDR3 is 14 residues long. V was clipped by 1 base and J by 6 bases, with 7 bases between them. Germline V CDR1 and CDR2: MDHEN, SYDVKM. The CDR3 region is CASSLSGINSPLHF. In nucleotides, the CDR3 is TGTGCCAGCAGTTTATCAGGGATTAATTCACCCCTCCACTTT.

J is TRBJ1-1 and V is TRBV15; 10 nucleotides agree with TRBD1. CDR1 is LNHNV, CDR2 YYDKDF, per germline (reference sequence). After removal of 1 base from V and 11 bases from J, the junction contained 4 bases not matched to a gene. The CDR3 spans 13 residues. The CDR3 sequence is CATSRGQGARAFF. CDR3 DNA: TGTGCCACCAGCAGAGGACAGGGGGCCCGGGCTTTCTTT.

The V gene is TRBV30, the J gene TRBJ1-6; D gene uncertain. The CDR3 sequence is 16 residues long. V lost 5 bases, J lost 6 bases, and 20 bases lay in between. The V gene's germline CDR1 is GTSNPN and CDR2 SVGIG (reference sequence). CDR3 loop: CAWLPLRPGGNSPLHF. In DNA form, the CDR3 reads TGTGCCTGGCTTCCCCTTCGACCAGGAGGTAATTCACCCCTCCACTTT.

The chain links TRBV7-9 to TRBJ2-2; 8 bases agree with TRBD2. With V trimmed by 4 bases and J by 6 bases, 4 bases remained unmatched. Germline loops: CDR1 SEHNR, CDR2 FQNEAQ (reference sequence). CDR3 length: 14 residues. The CDR3 here is CASSSISGAGELFF. CDR3 nucleotide sequence: TGTGCCAGCAGCTCAATTAGCGGGGCCGGGGAGCTGTTTTTT.

The genes are TRBV15 and TRBJ2-2, with 12 bases matching TRBD1. V was pared by 6 bases and J by 7 bases, with 6 bases of the junction left unmatched. This CDR3 is built from 15 residues. The germline CDR1 and CDR2 sequences are LNHNV and YYDKDF (reference sequence). CDR3 in amino acids: CATSGDRGLGGELFF. CDR3 DNA: TGTGCCACCAGTGGGGACAGGGGGCTAGGCGGGGAGCTGTTTTTT.

The chain is built from TRBV5-6 and TRBJ1-2; D gene unclear. Trimming shortened V by 3 bases and J by 4 bases, and 7 bases separated the two germline ends. CDR3 length: 12 amino acids. Germline V CDR1 and CDR2: SGHDT, YYEEEE. CDR3 nucleotides: TGTGCCAGCAGCTCCCTAAGCTATGGCTACACCTTC. This translates into CASSSLSYGYTF.

This clone was counted a few times. The rearrangement links TRBV6-4 to TRBJ1-1; D is unresolved. Germline V lookup: CDR1 MRHNA, CDR2 SNTAGT. The length of the CDR3 is 10 residues. With 7 bases removed from V and 5 bases from J, the gap between germline ends came to 5 bases. CDR3 bases: TGTGCCAGCACCGAGACTGAAGCTTTCTTT. Its protein is CASTETEAFF.

In its sample, this clone was seen once. J is TRBJ1-2 and V is TRBV19, with D possibly TRBD1 on 6 matching bases. The V gene's germline CDR1 is LNHDA and CDR2 SQIVND (reference sequence). The CDR3 has 14 amino acids. V shed 7 bases and J shed 4 bases, with 16 bases lying between them. The CDR3, as DNA: TGTGCCAGTACCCTTGGCTCAGGGGTCTATGGCTACACCTTC. This gives the protein CASTLGSGVYGYTF.

This clone is a singleton in its sample. The rearrangement links TRBV4-1 to TRBJ1-1, with D unclear. The CDR3 covers 14 residues. Trimming stripped 1 base from V and 8 bases from J, with 14 bases between. Per the germline V gene, CDR1 is MGHRA and CDR2 is YSYEKL. The CDR3 here is CASSQVLTEKEAFF. The CDR3 coding sequence is TGCGCCAGCAGCCAAGTCTTAACAGAAAAAGAAGCTTTCTTT.

This chain uses TRBV6-5 with TRBJ1-6, with D hard to call. Trimming pared 7 bases from V and 12 bases from J, leaving 13 bases between. The germline V gene has CDR1 MNHEY and CDR2 SVGAGI. The CDR3 spans 12 residues. The CDR3 reads CASNGLGLPLHF. CDR3 coding DNA: TGTGCCAGCAACGGACTAGGACTACCCCTCCACTTT.